Shown below are 19 T cell receptor beta chains from a single sample sequenced in a study of T cell repertoires in cytomegalovirus infection. In TCRdb, the reads were re-called with MiXCR into one record per CDR3 protein. This sample has more than 500,000 distinct CDR3 sequences, with about 15% found just once. Sequencing was done on a sample of CD8+ T cells from PBMCs. The receptors derive from a human donor in good health (CMV status not recorded). Some clones in this sample may be carry-over from other donors' samples.

In its sample, this clonotype was seen a few times. V is TRBV28 and J is TRBJ2-7; no definite D call. Looked up from germline, CDR1 is MDHEN and CDR2 is SYDVKM. V was cut by 10 bases and J by 1 base, with 8 bases left in between. This CDR3 has 11 residues. The CDR3 sequence: CATLRSYEQYF. The DNA of the CDR3 is TGTGCCACCCTAAGGTCCTACGAGCAGTACTTC.

The table lists this clonotype with many counts. The chain links TRBV12-3 or TRBV12-4 to TRBJ1-1; 9 bases line up with TRBD1. The CDR3 has 12 residues. V lost 6 bases to trimming and J lost 9 bases; unmatched junction nucleotides: 5. CDR3 DNA: TGTGCCAGCAGATTTGGACAGGGGCAAGCTTTCTTT. Translated: CASRFGQGQAFF.

This chain uses TRBV29-1 with TRBJ1-2; 9 bases fit TRBD1. Germline CDR1 reads SQVTM; CDR2 reads ANQGSEA. The ends lost 4 bases at V and 6 bases at J; junction bases unmatched: 12. The length of the CDR3 is 15 residues. The CDR3 loop is CSVVPGTGRRNGYTF. The CDR3 nucleotides are TGCAGCGTTGTTCCCGGGACAGGGCGAAGGAATGGCTACACCTTC. Full variable domain (rest looked up from reference TRBV29-1 and TRBJ1-2): SAVISQKPSRDICQRGTSLTIQCQVDSQVTMMFWYRQQPGQSLTLIATANQGSEATYESGFVIDKFPISRPNLTFSTLTVSNMSPEDSSIYLCSVVPGTGRRNGYTFGSGTRLTVV.

About this clonotype: A read error is likely, as this CDR3 ends without the conserved phenylalanine or tryptophan. This chain links TRBV28 with TRBJ2-1, with 9 bases that match TRBD2. Germline CDR1 and CDR2: MDHEN and SYDVKM. There are 15 residues in the CDR3. The ends lost 8 bases at V and 6 bases at J; junction bases unmatched: 11. CDR3 sequence (DNA): TGTGCCAGCTCCTTCGCGGGAGGGCCTTCCAATGAGCAGTTCTTA. Encoded protein: CASSFAGGPSNEQFL.

This clonotype was observed once. This sequence may be a read error, since a much larger clone differs from it by one base. No conserved phenylalanine or tryptophan ends this CDR3, so it is likely a read error. The chain joins TRBV4-1 to TRBJ2-1; D may be TRBD1 (5 bases). Trimming took 4 bases from V and 6 from J, leaving 10 bases between them. Germline CDR1 reads MGHRA; CDR2 reads YSYEKL. The CDR3 length is 13 residues. CDR3 residues: CASSPRQGNEQFL. The DNA for the CDR3 is TGCGCCAGCAGCCCCCGGCAGGGCAATGAGCAGTTCTTA.

This clonotype appeared a few times. The chain joins TRBV9 to TRBJ2-3; unclear D gene. In germline, CDR1 is SGDLS, CDR2 YYNGEE. This CDR3 has 15 residues. V dropped 0 bases and J dropped 3 bases, with 11 bases sitting between them. The DNA of the CDR3 is TGTGCCAGCAGCGTAGGGGCTGGGATAACAGATACGCAGTATTTT. Protein: CASSVGAGITDTQYF.

J is TRBJ1-1 and V is TRBV2; TRBD1 is a possible D gene (6 bases). The ends were cut back, 6 bases at V and 1 base at J, with 12 bases in the middle. The length of the CDR3 is 14 residues. Germline CDR1 is SNHLY and CDR2 is FYNNEI. CDR3 nucleotides: TGTGCCAGCAGGAAAACAGGGCCGAACACTGAAGCTTTCTTT. Its translation is CASRKTGPNTEAFF.

This clonotype showed up many times. The rearrangement joins TRBV10-3 to TRBJ2-7; D assignment may be TRBD1 or TRBD2 (5 bases each). Germline V lookup: CDR1 ENHRY, CDR2 SYGVKD. This CDR3 region has 13 residues. Trimming cost V 0 bases and J 3 bases, with 6 bases left between them. The CDR3 loop reads CAISESRGYEQYF. CDR3 nucleotides: TGTGCCATCAGTGAGTCGAGGGGCTACGAGCAGTACTTC.

This clonotype has ten or more counts. The V call is TRBV12-3 or TRBV12-4, the J call TRBJ2-3; TRBD1 aligns across 9 bases. The trim removed 9 bases at V and 5 bases at J, leaving 12 bases unmatched. The CDR3 extends over 15 amino acids. The CDR3 coding sequence is TGTGCCAGTTGGGACAGGGAACTGGGACAAGATACGCAGTATTTT. Protein sequence: CASWDRELGQDTQYF.

In DNA form, the CDR3 reads TGCAGTGCTGGACCAATAGTGGGACAGGGAGCCGATTCACCCCTCCACTTT. Its translation is CSAGPIVGQGADSPLHF. The chain couples TRBV20-1 to TRBJ1-6; 9 bases match TRBD1. The trim removed 5 bases at V and 8 bases at J, leaving 16 bases unmatched. Germline assignment: CDR1 DFQATT and CDR2 SNEGSKA (reference sequence). This CDR3 is built from 17 residues.

The gene calls are TRBV29-1 and TRBJ1-2; 8 positions agree with TRBD1. CDR3 length equals 13 residues. Unmatched junction bases numbered 11, after V lost 8 bases and J lost 6 bases. The germline V gene encodes CDR1 SQVTM and CDR2 ANQGSEA. The chain's CDR3 is CSLGAGGGDGYTF. As DNA, the CDR3 is TGCAGCCTCGGGGCAGGGGGCGGAGATGGCTACACCTTC.

This clonotype has only a few counts. The V and J genes are TRBV5-5 and TRBJ2-7; 12 bases agree with TRBD1. Unmatched junction bases numbered 12, after V lost 1 base and J lost 7 bases. The CDR3 has 17 residues. In germline, CDR1 is SGHKS, CDR2 YYEKEE (reference sequence). The CDR3 spells CASSLRQRGQGAQEQYF. CDR3 sequence (DNA): TGTGCCAGCAGCTTGCGACAACGGGGACAGGGGGCGCAGGAGCAGTACTTC.

The table lists this clonotype with a few counts. V is TRBV18 and J is TRBJ1-5, with a tentative D call TRBD1 (5 bases). V was pared by 4 bases and J by 6 bases, with 10 bases between. The CDR3 loop spans 13 amino acids. Germline CDR1 is KGHSH and CDR2 is LQKENI. The CDR3 loop reads CASSLEGTQPQHF. The CDR3 DNA reads TGTGCCAGCTCACTTGAAGGGACTCAGCCCCAGCATTTT.

This clonotype has ten or more counts. This rearrangement joins TRBV11-2 to TRBJ2-7; D uncertain. The CDR3 contains 12 residues. Germline V gene data show CDR1 as SGHAT and CDR2 as FQNNGV. The CDR3 DNA reads as TGTGCGACCGAGAGCCTTTCCTACGAGCAGTACTTC. It encodes CATESLSYEQYF. Using reference TRBV11-2 and TRBJ2-7 for the parts outside the CDR3, the full variable domain is EAGVAQSPRYKIIEKRQSVAFWCNPISGHATLYWYQQILGQGPKLLIQFQNNGVVDDSQLPKDRFSAERLKGVDSTLKIQPAKLEDSAVYLCATESLSYEQYFGPGTRLTVT.

This clonotype was detected a few times. The gene calls are TRBV9 and TRBJ1-1, with D possibly TRBD1 on 5 matching bases. The CDR3 is 14 amino acids. Trimming left V 0 bases short and J 4 bases short, with 10 bases between. CDR1 is SGDLS, CDR2 YYNGEE, per germline. CDR3 protein: CASSVGGKGTEAFF. The CDR3 coding sequence is TGTGCCAGCAGCGTAGGGGGGAAGGGCACTGAAGCTTTCTTT.

Many counts were recorded for this clonotype. V usage is TRBV11-2 and J usage is TRBJ2-7; D perhaps matches TRBD2 (6 bases). The ends were cut back, 1 base at V and 6 bases at J, with 19 bases in the middle. The germline gives CDR1 SGHAT, CDR2 FQNNGV. The CDR3 has 16 residues. The CDR3 nucleotides are TGTGCCAGCAGCTTAGCGGTAGCGGAGCCCCCTATCGAGCAGTACTTC. Amino acids: CASSLAVAEPPIEQYF.

This clonotype has at least ten counts. This chain connects TRBV7-9 to TRBJ2-7; the D gene could be TRBD1 or TRBD2 (7 bases each). This CDR3 region has 16 residues. Germline loops: CDR1 SEHNR, CDR2 FQNEAQ (reference sequence). V lost 4 bases to trimming and J lost 7 bases, with 23 bases between them. The CDR3 loop reads CASSSGGALNAGEQYF. CDR3 nucleotide sequence: TGTGCCAGCAGCTCAGGGGGGGCCCTTAATGCGGGGGAGCAGTACTTC.

This clonotype appeared many times. This rearrangement joins TRBV4-1 to TRBJ2-1; D remains ambiguous. Germline loops: CDR1 MGHRA, CDR2 YSYEKL. V dropped 4 bases and J dropped 0 bases, with 13 bases sitting between them. The CDR3 has 16 residues. The CDR3 loop reads CASSRVSRSSYNEQFF. For the CDR3, the DNA is TGCGCCAGCAGCCGAGTGAGTCGTAGCTCCTACAATGAGCAGTTCTTC.

This clonotype has ten or more counts. The rearrangement links TRBV6-1 to TRBJ1-1, with D unclear. V lost 7 bases and J lost 0, with 12 bases in between. CDR3 size: 14 residues. Germline V gene data show CDR1 as MNHNS and CDR2 as SASEGT. The CDR3, as DNA: TGTGCCAGCACCAGGCGCACGGTGAACACTGAAGCTTTCTTT. Translated, it gives CASTRRTVNTEAFF.